The 7 T cell receptor beta chains below come from one sample, sequenced in a study of cytomegalovirus exposure and HLA in healthy donors. This PCR relied on a set of 60 Vbeta primers and 13 Jbeta primers. TCRdb keeps only in-frame clones here, not all; method: immunoSEQ multiplex PCR. The repertoire holds around 150,000 clones, roughly 68% seen once, with about 4.5% in the top ten. The sample consisted of PBMCs. Every receptor here comes from a man aged 60-69 years in good health and CMV-seronegative.

Written as DNA, the CDR3 is TGTGCCTGGAGTGCGGGGTACAATGAGCAGTTCTTC. Encoded protein: CAWSAGYNEQFF. The chain is built from TRBV30 and TRBJ2-1; a possible D gene is TRBD2 (5 bases). Germline V gene sequence: CDR1 GTSNPN, CDR2 SVGIG (reference sequence). This CDR3 region has 12 residues. V shed 1 base and J shed 4 bases, with 5 bases lying between them.

The chain joins TRBV5-1 to TRBJ1-3, with D uncertain. The CDR3 spans 16 residues. The V end lost 0 bases, the J end lost 0 bases, and 10 bases lay between the germline ends. The germline V gene encodes CDR1 SGHRS and CDR2 YFSETQ. CDR3 coding DNA: TGCGCCAGCAGCTTGGCCGCGGTGAGCTCTGGAAACACCATATATTTT. It encodes CASSLAAVSSGNTIYF.

The CDR3 spells CASSPARGGTSGLSSTDTQYF. CDR3 nucleotides: TGTGCCAGCTCACCGGCCCGGGGAGGGACTAGCGGGCTTTCTAGCACAGATACGCAGTATTTT. This chain uses TRBV18 with TRBJ2-3, with 12 nucleotides matching TRBD2. Germline CDR1 KGHSH, CDR2 LQKENI. V lost 3 bases and J lost 0; bases outside the gene matches: 16. The CDR3 runs 21 residues.

In this sample, this clone turned up once. The chain combines TRBV5-4 with TRBJ2-7; TRBD2 matches 8 bases. Germline CDR1 reads SGHNT; CDR2 reads YYREEE (reference sequence). The length of the CDR3 is 15 residues. The V and J ends lost 2 bases and 2 bases, in that order; junction bases with no gene match: 6. CDR3 region: CASSFLTGGPYEQYF. The CDR3 bases are TGTGCCAGCAGCTTCTTGACGGGAGGGCCCTACGAGCAGTACTTC.

The chain couples TRBV6-5 to TRBJ2-7, with 9 bases fitting TRBD2. Germline CDR1 reads MNHEY; CDR2 reads SVGAGI. There are 16 residues in the CDR3. V lost 2 bases and J lost 4; bases outside the gene matches: 9. CDR3 residues: CASSYEPSGIGYEQYF. For the CDR3, the DNA is TGTGCCAGCAGTTACGAGCCTAGCGGGATTGGTTACGAGCAGTACTTC.

This chain's CDR3 is CASIRAGDANYGYTF. CDR3 coding DNA: TGTGCCAGCATCAGGGCAGGGGACGCTAACTATGGCTACACCTTC. The V call is TRBV28, the J call TRBJ1-2, with D possibly TRBD1 on 6 matching bases. Per germline, CDR1 MDHEN and CDR2 SYDVKM. V lost 7 bases to trimming and J lost 0 bases, with 15 bases between them. This CDR3 spans 15 amino acids.

The chain couples TRBV2 to TRBJ1-2; 9 bases match TRBD1. The CDR3 totals 14 residues. With 5 bases clipped from V and 8 bases from J, the junction kept 9 bases outside the gene matches. CDR1 and CDR2 from the germline V gene are SNHLY and FYNNEI. The CDR3 sequence: CASSTYRGPEGYTF. CDR3 in DNA: TGTGCCAGCAGTACTTACAGGGGGCCAGAAGGCTACACCTTC. The variable domain in full, with the rest retrieved from reference TRBV2 and TRBJ1-2, is EPEVTQTPSHQVTQMGQEVILRCVPISNHLYFYWYRQILGQKVEFLVSFYNNEISEKSEIFDDQFSVERPDGSNFTLKIRSTKLEDSAMYFCASSTYRGPEGYTFGSGTRLTVV.